The 25 T cell receptor beta chains below were found in one sample sequenced in a study of blood T cell repertoires in COVID-19. Some clones are missing from TCRdb's copy, which holds only in-frame ones; the method was immunoSEQ multiplex PCR. The table lists about 200,000 clones, around 80% of them singletons. Sequencing was done on a sample of peripheral blood. All receptors come from a human donor in a cohort sampled during active COVID-19.

The chain is built from TRBV12-2 and TRBJ2-3; the table's TRBD1 call for D was not verified on the DNA. TRBV12-2 is assigned pseudogene status. The CDR3 runs to 12 residues. CDR3 amino acids: CASRYIRDTQYF. For the CDR3, the DNA is TGTGCAAGTCGCTACATTCGAGATACGCAGTATTTT.

A note on this clone: At one of its ends the junction is not consistent with the germline gene, which may arise from a read error. J is TRBJ2-7 and V is TRBV19, with a possible D match to TRBD1 (6 bases). Looked up from germline, CDR1 is LNHDA and CDR2 is SQIVND (reference sequence). The CDR3 extends over 13 amino acids. Here the CDR3 DNA reads TGTGCCAGTAGTCGTCTGAAGGGGGACGAGCCGTACTTC. The encoded protein is CASSRLKGDEPYF.

The chain couples TRBV5-1 to TRBJ2-7; D not certain. There are 14 residues in the CDR3. Germline V gene data show CDR1 as SGHRS and CDR2 as YFSETQ. V was cut by 1 base and J by 0 bases, with 8 bases left in between. The DNA of the CDR3 is TGCGCCAGCAGCTTGTCCAGCGACTCCTACGAGCAGTACTTC. It encodes CASSLSSDSYEQYF.

This chain joins TRBV2 and TRBJ2-2; the match to TRBD2 covers 12 bases. In germline, CDR1 is SNHLY, CDR2 FYNNEI. The V segment lost 11 bases and the J segment 5 bases; nucleotides outside the gene matches: 6. The CDR3 sequence is 14 residues long. Here the CDR3 DNA reads TGTGCCGCGACTAGCGGGAGAACGACCGGGGAGCTGTTTTTT. This encodes CAATSGRTTGELFF.

The rearrangement uses TRBV11-2 and TRBJ1-6, with D maybe TRBD1 (5 bases). Looked up from germline, CDR1 is SGHAT and CDR2 is FQNNGV. The ends were cut back, 0 bases at V and 1 base at J, with 13 bases in the middle. The CDR3 runs to 18 residues. CDR3 amino acids: CASSLDPGRGSYNSPLHF. The CDR3 DNA reads TGTGCCAGCAGCTTAGACCCAGGGCGAGGATCCTATAATTCACCCCTCCACTTT.

The CDR3: CASSQNFRQFF. DNA for the CDR3: TGTGCCAGCAGCCAAAATTTTCGGCAGTTCTTC. The chain is built from TRBV14 and TRBJ2-1; D uncertain. There are 11 residues in the CDR3. Germline CDR1 reads SGHDN; CDR2 reads FVKESK. Trimming took 2 bases from V and 12 from J, leaving 8 bases between them.

This clone was seen just once. V usage is TRBV28 and J usage is TRBJ1-4; TRBD1 aligns across 9 bases. Trimming removed 7 bases from V and 1 base from J; junction bases left unmatched: 7. This CDR3 is built from 16 residues. Germline lookup yields CDR1 MDHEN and CDR2 SYDVKM. CDR3 nucleotide sequence: TGTGCCAGCATGACAGGGGGAGCCGGAACTAATGAAAAACTGTTTTTT. Translation: CASMTGGAGTNEKLFF.

The V call is TRBV7-9, the J call TRBJ2-6, with TRBD1 identical over 7 bases. Germline V CDR1 and CDR2: SEHNR, FQNEAQ (reference sequence). There are 18 residues in the CDR3. Trimming cost V 4 bases and J 0 bases; bases outside gene matches: 9. CDR3 nucleotides: TGTGCCAGCAGCTACCGGGACAGCCGCGGCTCTGGGGCCAACGTCCTGACTTTC. This codes for CASSYRDSRGSGANVLTF.

This chain uses TRBV2 with TRBJ2-2; TRBD2 might be the D (5 bases). The V and J ends lost 7 bases and 6 bases respectively, with 12 bases between them. This CDR3 spans 13 amino acids. The germline CDR1 and CDR2 sequences are SNHLY and FYNNEI. The CDR3: CASKDSPAGELFF. The CDR3 bases are TGTGCCAGCAAGGACTCTCCGGCCGGGGAGCTGTTTTTT.

V gene TRBV3-1 (or the pseudogene TRBV3-2) combines with J gene TRBJ1-5, with 11 bases matching TRBD1. Trimming cost V 4 bases and J 1 base; bases outside gene matches: 0. This CDR3 comprises 15 residues. Looked up from germline, CDR1 is LGHDT and CDR2 is YNNKEL (reference sequence). CDR3 protein: CASSRDRGSNQPQHF. In DNA form, the CDR3 reads TGTGCCAGCAGCCGGGACAGGGGGAGCAATCAGCCCCAGCATTTT.

The chain combines TRBV28 with TRBJ1-4; TRBD1 matches 9 bases. The CDR3 totals 13 residues. Germline V gene data show CDR1 as MDHEN and CDR2 as SYDVKM. V shed 9 bases and J 7 bases; nucleotides not matched to a gene: 6. CDR3 sequence reads: CASSRDRAEKLFF. The CDR3 DNA sequence: TGTGCCAGTTCCCGGGACAGGGCTGAAAAACTGTTTTTT.

This clone was observed a single time. The chain carries TRBV30 and TRBJ2-6; TRBD1 is a possible D gene (5 bases). Germline CDR1 reads GTSNPN; CDR2 reads SVGIG (reference sequence). This CDR3 region has 14 residues. Trimming pared 4 bases from V and 0 bases from J, leaving 7 bases between. The chain's CDR3 is CAWTGNSGANVLTF. CDR3 bases: TGTGCCTGGACAGGGAACTCTGGGGCCAACGTCCTGACTTTC.

This clone was counted once. This sequence joins TRBV18 and TRBJ2-7; a possible D gene is TRBD1 (5 bases). Germline V lookup: CDR1 KGHSH, CDR2 LQKENI. V was cut by 3 bases and J by 2 bases, with 14 bases left in between. This CDR3 contains 15 residues. Here the CDR3 reads CASSPRGRSAYEQYF. The CDR3 nucleotides read TGTGCCAGCTCACCTAGGGGAAGGAGCGCCTACGAGCAGTACTTC. Full variable domain (rest looked up from reference TRBV18 and TRBJ2-7): NAGVMQNPRHLVRRRGQEARLRCSPMKGHSHVYWYRQLPEEGLKFMVYLQKENIIDESGMPKERFSAEFPKEGPSILRIQQVVRGDSAAYFCASSPRGRSAYEQYFGPGTRLTVT.

The chain combines TRBV10-3 with TRBJ1-1; D remains unclear. Germline CDR1 reads ENHRY; CDR2 reads SYGVKD. The CDR3 is 13 residues long. Trimming shortened V by 4 bases and J by 1 base, and 7 bases separated the two germline ends. The CDR3 here is CAISGTENTEAFF. The CDR3, as DNA: TGTGCCATCAGTGGAACAGAGAACACTGAAGCTTTCTTT.

J is TRBJ1-1 and V is TRBV29-1; perhaps TRBD1 as D (5 bases). The CDR3 extends over 14 amino acids. In germline, CDR1 is SQVTM, CDR2 ANQGSEA. With 5 bases removed from V and 5 bases from J, the gap between germline ends came to 18 bases. CDR3 sequence (DNA): TGCAGCGTTCTCCCGGGGGGAATTGGGACTGAAGCTTTCTTT. Translating it yields CSVLPGGIGTEAFF.

This chain links TRBV5-6 with TRBJ2-7; 9 bases match TRBD1. The CDR3 loop spans 16 amino acids. With V trimmed by 1 base and J by 0 bases, 5 bases remained unmatched. Germline CDR1 and CDR2: SGHDT and YYEEEE. CDR3 in amino acids: CASSLMGQGASYEQYF. DNA for the CDR3: TGTGCCAGCAGCTTGATGGGACAGGGAGCCTCCTACGAGCAGTACTTC. Drawing the rest from reference TRBV5-6 and TRBJ2-7, the complete variable domain is DAGVTQSPTHLIKTRGQQVTLRCSPKSGHDTVSWYQQALGQGPQFIFQYYEEEERQRGNFPDRFSGHQFPNYSSELNVNALLLGDSALYLCASSLMGQGASYEQYFGPGTRLTVT.

The chain carries TRBV5-1 and TRBJ1-6; D gene unclear. Germline loops: CDR1 SGHRS, CDR2 YFSETQ. There are 14 residues in the CDR3. The germline V and J ends were trimmed by 2 bases and 10 bases, with 13 bases remaining between them. In DNA, the CDR3 is TGCGCCAGCAGCTTTGGGCAGGATCGATCACCCCTCCACTTT. Amino acids: CASSFGQDRSPLHF.

This chain uses TRBV21-1 with TRBJ2-6; TRBD1, the table's D call, lacks a check against the DNA. TRBV21-1 constitutes a pseudogene. This CDR3 contains 17 residues. CDR3 protein: CASSSETGSSGANVLTF. CDR3 bases: TGTGCCAGCAGCTCCGAGACAGGGAGCTCTGGGGCCAACGTCCTGACTTTC.

This chain connects TRBV5-1 to TRBJ1-1; tentative D call: TRBD1 (5 bases). Germline CDR1 is SGHRS and CDR2 is YFSETQ. The CDR3 has 16 amino acids. V was pared by 2 bases and J by 0 bases, with 14 bases between. In DNA form, the CDR3 reads TGCGCCAGCAGCTTCTTATCCCAGGGTATGAACACTGAAGCTTTCTTT. Its protein product is CASSFLSQGMNTEAFF. Together with reference TRBV5-1 and TRBJ1-1, the CDR3 gives the full variable domain: KAGVTQTPRYLIKTRGQQVTLSCSPISGHRSVSWYQQTPGQGLQFLFEYFSETQRNKGNFPGRFSGRQFSNSRSEMNVSTLELGDSALYLCASSFLSQGMNTEAFFGQGTRLTVV.

This sequence joins TRBV14 and TRBJ2-5, with D unresolved. The length of the CDR3 is 15 residues. Germline assignment: CDR1 SGHDN and CDR2 FVKESK. V shed 2 bases and J shed 5 bases, with 15 bases lying between them. DNA for the CDR3: TGTGCCAGCAGCCAACCATATCTGGGCGCGGAGACCCAGTACTTC. Its translation is CASSQPYLGAETQYF.

This chain joins TRBV7-6 and TRBJ2-5; TRBD1 might be the D (6 bases). Germline V CDR1 and CDR2: SGHVS, FNYEAQ. The length of the CDR3 is 16 residues. V was trimmed by 2 bases and J by 3 bases, leaving 16 bases between them. CDR3 residues: CASSLWQGTQEETQYF. The CDR3 DNA reads TGTGCCAGCAGCTTATGGCAGGGGACCCAGGAAGAGACCCAGTACTTC.

The chain employs TRBV28 and TRBJ1-4; the match to TRBD1 covers 10 bases. CDR1 and CDR2 (germline): MDHEN, SYDVKM. V dropped 4 bases and J dropped 1; count of bases not matched to a gene: 6. The CDR3 loop spans 17 amino acids. The CDR3 DNA reads TGTGCCAGCAGTTCCGGACAGGGGGTCCGAACTAATGAAAAACTGTTTTTT. Residues: CASSSGQGVRTNEKLFF.

This clone was seen only once. This chain joins TRBV28 and TRBJ2-1, with 8 positions matching TRBD1. Germline values: CDR1 MDHEN, CDR2 SYDVKM. CDR3 length equals 15 residues. The V gene end was trimmed by 6 bases and the J gene end by 7 bases; junction bases not matched to a gene: 11. CDR3 region: CASSSPGGPVNEQFF. In DNA, the CDR3 is TGTGCCAGCAGCTCACCAGGGGGCCCTGTTAATGAGCAGTTCTTC. The full variable domain, in which reference TRBV28 and TRBJ2-1 provide the parts outside the CDR3, is DVKVTQSSRYLVKRTGEKVFLECVQDMDHENMFWYRQDPGLGLRLIYFSYDVKMKEKGDIPEGYSVSREKKERFSLILESASTNQTSMYLCASSSPGGPVNEQFFGPGTRLTVL.

Only one count was recorded for this clone. The chain carries TRBV3-1 (or the pseudogene TRBV3-2) and TRBJ1-2; 9 positions agree with TRBD1. V dropped 3 bases and J dropped 4; count of bases not matched to a gene: 12. Germline CDR1 is LGHDT and CDR2 is YNNKEL (reference sequence). The CDR3 runs 17 residues. This chain's CDR3 is CASSQVLGQGRIYGYTF. CDR3 sequence (DNA): TGTGCCAGCAGCCAGGTCCTCGGACAGGGGCGGATCTATGGCTACACCTTC.

The chain combines TRBV10-3 with TRBJ2-1, with D maybe TRBD2 (6 bases). V lost 7 bases and J lost 0, with 10 bases in between. This CDR3 spans 14 amino acids. Germline CDR1 reads ENHRY; CDR2 reads SYGVKD. The CDR3 nucleotides read TGTGCCATCAACGTGGGGGGCTCCTACAATGAGCAGTTCTTC. Its protein product is CAINVGGSYNEQFF.